This T cell receptor beta chain was recovered during a study of OX40 agonist ivuxolimab in advanced cancers. Study in general: Three patients responded partially, comprising one with hepatocellular carcinoma and two with cutaneous melanoma. General observations from the study: Antigen specificity of clonally expanded peripheral T cells was not established.

The germline V gene encodes CDR1 MDHEN and CDR2 SYDVKM. The CDR3 is 15 amino acids. V was pared by 6 bases and J by 9 bases, with 11 bases of the junction left unmatched. As to this clone: Its antigen is unknown.

TCRdb's copy holds only in-frame clones and misses some; the assay was immunoSEQ multiplex PCR. This repertoire shows approximately 68,000 clones, 75% to 90% found once; its top ten account for approximately 0.94%. Material: CD4+ or CD8+ T cells sorted from blood, obtained in a trial of the OX40 agonist ivuxolimab. This chain joins TRBV28 and TRBJ1-6, with 7 bases identical to TRBD1. The receptor comes from an adult with an advanced solid tumor such as melanoma, head and neck, liver or kidney cancer. The CDR3 nucleotides are TGTGCCAGCAGCCCCCTAGACAGGGAGAGTTCACCCCTCCACTTT. It specifies CASSPLDRESSPLHF.